A single sample is the source of the 21 T cell receptor beta chains below, sequenced in a study of T cell responses to AZD1222 COVID-19 vaccine. Only in-frame clones appear in the TCRdb table, and some are missing; sequencing was by immunoSEQ multiplex PCR. The sample includes around 220,000 clones, less than 95% seen only once; the top ten take around 1.7%. The sequences come from peripheral blood, collected 28 days after the second dose of the MenACWY control vaccine. These receptors all stem from an adult who received the MenACWY meningococcal vaccine as a control.

V gene TRBV11-1 combines with J gene TRBJ1-1; 9 bases fit TRBD1. This CDR3 has 15 residues. Germline V lookup: CDR1 SGHAT, CDR2 FQDESV (reference sequence). After removal of 5 bases from V and 4 bases from J, the junction contained 8 bases not matched to a gene. The CDR3 loop is CASSLGQGYGTEAFF. CDR3 nucleotides: TGTGCCAGCAGCCTAGGACAGGGGTACGGCACTGAAGCTTTCTTT.

The genes are TRBV11-2 and TRBJ1-1; D is unresolved. With 3 bases removed from V and 3 bases from J, the gap between germline ends came to 8 bases. The CDR3 runs 13 residues. Germline CDR1 is SGHAT and CDR2 is FQNNGV. CDR3 DNA: TGTGCCAGCAGCTTCCGACTGGACACTGAAGCTTTCTTT. Its protein is CASSFRLDTEAFF.

This clone appeared once. The chain recombines TRBV2 with TRBJ2-7; maybe TRBD1 (6 bases). V lost 6 bases and J lost 3, with 18 bases in between. Looked up from germline, CDR1 is SNHLY and CDR2 is FYNNEI. This CDR3 has 15 residues. The CDR3 sequence is CASSAPLTGVYEQYF. The CDR3 bases are TGTGCCAGCAGCGCTCCTTTGACAGGAGTCTACGAGCAGTACTTC.

This chain joins TRBV2 and TRBJ2-3; 11 nucleotides agree with TRBD2. The CDR3 totals 16 residues. Trimming cost V 4 bases and J 2 bases; bases outside gene matches: 5. Germline loops: CDR1 SNHLY, CDR2 FYNNEI. CDR3 amino acids: CASSGGTSGYTDTQYF. The CDR3 DNA sequence: TGTGCCAGCAGTGGAGGGACTAGCGGATACACAGATACGCAGTATTTT.

The J gene is TRBJ1-2, the V gene TRBV5-4, with a tentative D call TRBD1 (5 bases). Per germline, CDR1 SGHNT and CDR2 YYREEE (reference sequence). Trimming pared 4 bases from V and 4 bases from J, leaving 8 bases between. CDR3 length equals 12 residues. CDR3: CASSEDSYGYTF. As DNA, the CDR3 is TGTGCCAGCAGCGAAGACAGCTATGGCTACACCTTC.

This clone was counted once. The gene calls are TRBV9 and TRBJ2-5; TRBD2 matches 8 bases. Germline V gene lookup returns CDR1 SGDLS and CDR2 YYNGEE. This CDR3 spans 19 amino acids. Trimming cost V 0 bases and J 0 bases; bases outside gene matches: 13. The DNA for the CDR3 is TGTGCCAGCAGCGTAGCGAGCGGGGGACTAGGAGGGAACCAAGAGACCCAGTACTTC. This sequence encodes CASSVASGGLGGNQETQYF.

The chain couples TRBV27 to TRBJ2-3, with no clear D. CDR3 length: 14 amino acids. V was cut by 6 bases and J by 0 bases, with 10 bases left in between. The germline CDR1 and CDR2 sequences are MNHEY and SMNVEV (reference sequence). The CDR3 protein is CASRPLESTDTQYF. The CDR3 DNA is TGTGCCAGCAGACCCCTGGAAAGCACAGATACGCAGTATTTT.

The chain links TRBV29-1 to TRBJ2-2; no clear D. The CDR3 runs 13 residues. The germline gives CDR1 SQVTM, CDR2 ANQGSEA. The V gene lost 4 bases and the J gene lost 0 bases, with 6 bases spanning the gap. The CDR3 spells CSVALTNTGELFF. The CDR3 bases are TGCAGCGTTGCTTTGACGAACACCGGGGAGCTGTTTTTT.

The chain has TRBV19 and TRBJ2-1; D uncertain. Germline-derived CDR1 and CDR2 are LNHDA and SQIVND (reference sequence). V was trimmed by 10 bases and J by 8 bases, leaving 15 bases between them. CDR3 length: 12 amino acids. CDR3 bases: TGTGCCACCGTAGAGCCTATGGATGAGCAGTTCTTC. Amino acids: CATVEPMDEQFF.

The genes are TRBV6-2 or TRBV6-3 and TRBJ2-7; a possible D gene is TRBD1 (6 bases). Trimming pared 2 bases from V and 3 bases from J, leaving 11 bases between. The CDR3 sequence is 14 residues long. The V gene's germline CDR1 is MNHEY and CDR2 SVGEGT. The CDR3 DNA sequence: TGTGCCAGCAGTTACGGGACGACAGGCTACGAGCAGTACTTC. This sequence encodes CASSYGTTGYEQYF.

This chain uses TRBV12-3 or TRBV12-4 with TRBJ2-1; no firm D call. The CDR3 is made up of 12 amino acids. The V and J ends lost 8 bases and 6 bases respectively, with 11 bases between them. The CDR3 sequence is CASDNGGNEQFF. As DNA, the CDR3 is TGTGCCAGCGATAATGGCGGCAATGAGCAGTTCTTC.

The V gene is TRBV28, the J gene TRBJ1-2; no firm D call. Per germline, CDR1 MDHEN and CDR2 SYDVKM. Trimming removed 5 bases at V and 4 bases at J, with 5 bases between. This CDR3 spans 11 amino acids. The DNA for the CDR3 is TGTGCCAGCAGTCCCGCCTATGGCTACACCTTC. It yields the protein CASSPAYGYTF.

The J gene is TRBJ2-7, the V gene TRBV27, with 7 bases aligning to TRBD2. Per the germline V gene, CDR1 is MNHEY and CDR2 is SMNVEV (reference sequence). V was clipped by 6 bases and J by 2 bases; unmatched bases: 7. The CDR3 runs to 14 residues. The CDR3 DNA reads TGTGCCAGCAGCCCTAGCGGAGGTCCCTACGAGCAGTACTTC. Residues: CASSPSGGPYEQYF.

The chain joins TRBV30 to TRBJ1-6; D ambiguous. Trimming left V 5 bases short and J 10 bases short, with 15 bases between. This CDR3 has 13 residues. Germline CDR1 and CDR2: GTSNPN and SVGIG (reference sequence). The DNA of the CDR3 is TGTGCCTGGCGGGAACAATTGAGCTCACCCCTCCACTTT. Amino acid sequence: CAWREQLSSPLHF.

The chain has TRBV7-3 and TRBJ2-5; D is possibly TRBD2 (6 bases). The germline gives CDR1 SGHTA, CDR2 FQGTGA. This CDR3 comprises 13 residues. V was pared by 5 bases and J by 3 bases, with 10 bases between. Here the CDR3 reads CASSPGVKETQYF. As DNA, the CDR3 is TGTGCCAGCAGCCCGGGGGTAAAAGAGACCCAGTACTTC.

This rearrangement joins TRBV12-5 to TRBJ1-2; D perhaps matches TRBD1 (5 bases). Trimming stripped 0 bases from V and 4 bases from J, with 12 bases between. This CDR3 is built from 15 residues. CDR1 and CDR2 from the germline V gene are LGHNT and FRNRAP. The CDR3 region is CASGLVLKTVYGYTF. The CDR3 DNA sequence: TGTGCTAGTGGTTTGGTACTCAAGACAGTCTATGGCTACACCTTC.

The chain links TRBV6-1 to TRBJ1-4; D perhaps matches TRBD1 (5 bases). Between the trimmed V and J ends, which lost 3 bases and 8 bases, there was a span of 16 bases. CDR1 MNHNS and CDR2 SASEGT come from the germline V gene. This CDR3 has 15 amino acids. The DNA for the CDR3 is TGTGCCAGCAGTGAGTCGGCAGGGTATTACGAAAAACTGTTTTTT. Amino acid sequence: CASSESAGYYEKLFF.

V gene TRBV11-2 combines with J gene TRBJ1-2; 8 bases align to TRBD1. V lost 3 bases to trimming and J lost 5 bases; unmatched junction nucleotides: 5. The CDR3 has 14 residues. The germline V gene encodes CDR1 SGHAT and CDR2 FQNNGV. The CDR3, as DNA: TGTGCCAGCAGCTTGACAGGGGCGGGGTATGGCTACACCTTC. Its protein product is CASSLTGAGYGYTF.

V gene TRBV7-2 combines with J gene TRBJ2-5, with TRBD2 matching over 11 bases. V shed 4 bases, J shed 7 bases, and the junction held 14 bases outside the gene matches. Germline V CDR1 and CDR2: SGHTA, FQGNSA. This CDR3 contains 17 residues. CDR3: CASSWKGLAGGGGTQYF. CDR3 DNA: TGTGCCAGCAGCTGGAAGGGGCTAGCGGGGGGTGGCGGGACCCAGTACTTC.

V usage is TRBV7-8 and J usage is TRBJ2-7, with D perhaps TRBD1 (6 bases). The CDR3 runs to 13 residues. Germline V lookup: CDR1 SGHVS, CDR2 FQNEAQ. Trimming removed 3 bases at V and 4 bases at J, with 10 bases between. CDR3 DNA: TGTGCCAGCAGCTTTCTACAGGGATACGAGCAGTACTTC. This gives the protein CASSFLQGYEQYF.

This chain uses TRBV29-1 with TRBJ2-1; D may be TRBD2 (5 bases). The CDR3 is 14 amino acids. The V gene lost 4 bases and the J gene lost 1 base, with 11 bases spanning the gap. The V gene's germline CDR1 is SQVTM and CDR2 ANQGSEA. The CDR3 coding sequence is TGCAGCGTTGGGAGGTTAGGTTCCTACAATGAGCAGTTCTTC. Translating gives CSVGRLGSYNEQFF.